The next 27 T cell receptor beta chains were all read from a single sample in a study of glioma-infiltrating T cells after dendritic cell vaccination. The table came from immunoSEQ multiplex PCR; TCRdb's copy has only in-frame clones and leaves some out. The sample holds about 90,000 clones; over 65% are singletons and the top ten take around 3.2%. Specimen: blood, collected before dendritic cell vaccination. These receptors were obtained from a human donor with glioblastoma.

V and J are TRBV13 and TRBJ2-7; TRBD1 matches at 7 bases. J was trimmed by 5 bases and V by 2 bases; bases with no gene match: 15. The CDR3 covers 17 residues. CDR1 and CDR2 (germline): PRHDT, FYEKMQ (reference sequence). The CDR3 loop is CASSLLKARDRDHEQYF. CDR3 coding DNA: TGTGCCAGCAGCTTATTAAAGGCCAGAGACAGGGACCACGAGCAGTACTTC.

The chain recombines TRBV7-8 with TRBJ1-2, with D uncertain. The ends were cut back, 1 base at V and 3 bases at J, with 6 bases in the middle. The CDR3 contains 13 residues. Germline CDR1 and CDR2: SGHVS and FQNEAQ. CDR3 DNA sequence: TGTGCCAGCAGCTTAGGCAGATACTATGGCTACACCTTC. This sequence encodes CASSLGRYYGYTF. The full variable domain, completed using reference TRBV7-8 and TRBJ1-2, is GAGVSQSPRYKVAKRGQDVALRCDPISGHVSLFWYQQALGQGPEFLTYFQNEAQLDKSGLPSDRFFAERPEGSVSTLKIQRTQQEDSAVYLCASSLGRYYGYTFGSGTRLTVV.

This clone was counted between two and nine times. The V and J genes are TRBV6-5 and TRBJ2-1; the match to TRBD2 covers 13 bases. Germline-derived CDR1 and CDR2 are MNHEY and SVGAGI. The V gene end was trimmed by 10 bases and the J gene end by 8 bases; junction bases not matched to a gene: 11. The length of the CDR3 is 15 residues. CDR3 amino acids: CATRTSGRVDDEQFF. CDR3 sequence (DNA): TGTGCCACCCGGACTAGCGGGAGAGTTGACGATGAGCAGTTCTTC.

The chain uses TRBV7-6 and TRBJ2-1, with 7 bases aligning to TRBD1. Germline CDR1 SGHVS, CDR2 FNYEAQ. V shed 5 bases and J 7 bases; nucleotides not matched to a gene: 14. The length of the CDR3 is 16 residues. The CDR3, as DNA: TGTGCCAGCAGCCCTTCCATCGACAGGGTTCGGAATGAGCAGTTCTTC. Translation: CASSPSIDRVRNEQFF.

The rearrangement uses TRBV5-1 and TRBJ2-1; 12 nucleotides match TRBD2. V was clipped by 4 bases and J by 2 bases; unmatched bases: 4. Germline values: CDR1 SGHRS, CDR2 YFSETQ. The CDR3 is 16 residues long. The CDR3 nucleotides are TGCGCCAGCAGCACGGGACTAGCGGGCGCCTACAATGAGCAGTTCTTC. Its translation is CASSTGLAGAYNEQFF.

This clone was seen a handful of times. This chain joins TRBV10-2 and TRBJ1-2; D unclear. This CDR3 spans 14 amino acids. Germline V gene sequence: CDR1 WSHSY, CDR2 SAAADI. The V end was cut by 5 bases, the J end by 7 bases, with 17 bases between. The CDR3 DNA reads TGCGCCAGCAGTACCACTGACCCTCCGGGTGGCTACACCTTC. Translation: CASSTTDPPGGYTF.

This chain links TRBV7-3 with TRBJ2-6, with D unresolved. The CDR3 runs to 14 residues. Trimming left V 3 bases short and J 0 bases short, with 3 bases between. The V gene's germline CDR1 is SGHTA and CDR2 FQGTGA. CDR3 region: CASSFLSGANVLTF. CDR3 bases: TGTGCCAGCAGCTTTCTCTCTGGGGCCAACGTCCTGACTTTC. Combining the CDR3 with reference TRBV7-3 and TRBJ2-6 gives the whole variable domain GAGVSQTPSNKVTEKGKYVELRCDPISGHTALYWYRQSLGQGPEFLIYFQGTGAADDSGLPNDRFFAVRPEGSVSTLKIQRTERGDSAVYLCASSFLSGANVLTFGAGSRLTVL.

The CDR3 spells CASRAGHGQGAQYF. The DNA of the CDR3 is TGTGCCAGCAGAGCGGGACATGGACAAGGGGCCCAGTACTTC. The chain employs TRBV11-2 and TRBJ2-5; D possibly corresponds to TRBD2 (7 bases). Trimming left V 6 bases short and J 9 bases short, with 20 bases between. This CDR3 spans 14 amino acids. In germline, CDR1 is SGHAT, CDR2 FQNNGV.

The gene calls are TRBV7-6 and TRBJ2-7; no clear D gene. V was clipped by 0 bases and J by 2 bases, with 17 bases between them. The length of the CDR3 is 17 residues. Germline CDR1 reads SGHVS; CDR2 reads FNYEAQ. The CDR3 DNA follows: TGTGCCAGCAGCTTAGCCCCTCCGGCCCGCGGCACCTACGAGCAGTACTTC. This translates into CASSLAPPARGTYEQYF.

The J gene is TRBJ1-5, the V gene TRBV6-6; 8 bases are a match to TRBD1. This CDR3 is built from 14 residues. Germline-derived CDR1 and CDR2 are MNHNY and SVGAGI (reference sequence). Unmatched junction bases numbered 8, after V lost 6 bases and J lost 7 bases. The CDR3 sequence: CASRPGGGSQPQHF. CDR3 nucleotides: TGTGCCAGCAGACCAGGGGGCGGGAGCCAGCCCCAGCATTTT.

The V gene is TRBV20-1, the J gene TRBJ2-7, with 7 bases that match TRBD2. The length of the CDR3 is 11 residues. V lost 8 bases, J lost 6 bases, and 7 bases stayed unmatched. CDR1 DFQATT and CDR2 SNEGSKA come from the germline V gene (reference sequence). Written as DNA, the CDR3 is TGCAGTCTGACGACGGGGGGCGAGCAGTACTTC. Its protein product is CSLTTGGEQYF.

The rearrangement joins TRBV5-6 to TRBJ1-2; the D is unclear. The germline V and J ends were trimmed by 7 bases and 8 bases, with 15 bases remaining between them. Germline-derived CDR1 and CDR2 are SGHDT and YYEEEE. The CDR3 is made up of 12 amino acids. The CDR3: CASGPPSGGYTF. The DNA for the CDR3 is TGTGCCAGCGGCCCACCTAGTGGGGGCTACACCTTC. Complete variable domain (other parts from reference TRBV5-6 and TRBJ1-2): DAGVTQSPTHLIKTRGQQVTLRCSPKSGHDTVSWYQQALGQGPQFIFQYYEEEERQRGNFPDRFSGHQFPNYSSELNVNALLLGDSALYLCASGPPSGGYTFGSGTRLTVV.

About this clone itself: Given the absence of the conserved phenylalanine or tryptophan at the CDR3 end, a read error is likely. Because the CDR3's place on the DNA is in doubt, the DNA is left out and the CDR3 is given as listed by TCRdb. This CDR3 reads CASKAGTSGGALY. V and J are TRBV2 and TRBJ2-7; the DNA was not compared with TRBD2, the D call given in the table. Per germline, CDR1 SNHLY and CDR2 FYNNEI. The CDR3 spans 13 amino acids, including both terminal residues.

The chain has TRBV15 and TRBJ2-5, with D tentatively TRBD2 (6 bases). The germline V gene has CDR1 LNHNV and CDR2 YYDKDF (reference sequence). With 3 bases removed from V and 10 bases from J, the gap between germline ends came to 15 bases. This CDR3 region has 13 residues. CDR3 DNA: TGTGCCACCAGCAGGGGCGGGAACAGAGTCCAGTACTTC. Translating it yields CATSRGGNRVQYF.

This sequence joins TRBV7-2 and TRBJ2-7, with 10 positions matching TRBD2. CDR3 length equals 16 residues. CDR1 and CDR2 (germline): SGHTA, FQGNSA. Trimming cost V 5 bases and J 0 bases; bases outside gene matches: 7. In nucleotides, the CDR3 is TGTGCCAGCAGCGGGGGGAGGACTAGCGGCTCCTACGAGCAGTACTTC. It encodes CASSGGRTSGSYEQYF.

The chain employs TRBV5-1 and TRBJ2-3, with 8 positions matching TRBD1. The germline CDR1 and CDR2 sequences are SGHRS and YFSETQ. V lost 4 bases to trimming and J lost 0 bases; unmatched junction nucleotides: 7. This CDR3 contains 16 residues. This CDR3 is CASSKLTGGSTDTQYF. CDR3 coding DNA: TGCGCCAGCAGCAAACTAACAGGGGGTAGCACAGATACGCAGTATTTT.

The chain joins TRBV2 to TRBJ1-5, with D perhaps TRBD1 (5 bases). The germline V gene encodes CDR1 SNHLY and CDR2 FYNNEI. The CDR3 sequence is 14 residues long. The V end was cut by 7 bases, the J end by 4 bases, with 14 bases between. CDR3 loop: CASNRGLENQPQHF. The CDR3 bases are TGTGCCAGCAACCGGGGACTAGAGAATCAGCCCCAGCATTTT.

The rearrangement joins TRBV5-1 to TRBJ1-2; a possible D gene is TRBD1 (6 bases). There are 15 residues in the CDR3. The germline CDR1 and CDR2 sequences are SGHRS and YFSETQ. V was shortened by 0 bases and J by 3 bases, with 12 bases between the two germline ends. The CDR3 is CASSLALTGDYGYTF. In DNA, the CDR3 is TGCGCCAGCAGCTTGGCCCTGACAGGAGACTATGGCTACACCTTC. The complete variable domain, with remaining parts taken from reference TRBV5-1 and TRBJ1-2, reads KAGVTQTPRYLIKTRGQQVTLSCSPISGHRSVSWYQQTPGQGLQFLFEYFSETQRNKGNFPGRFSGRQFSNSRSEMNVSTLELGDSALYLCASSLALTGDYGYTFGSGTRLTVV.

V gene TRBV6-6 combines with J gene TRBJ1-1, with 7 bases that match TRBD1. Per germline, CDR1 MNHNY and CDR2 SVGAGI (reference sequence). V was clipped by 4 bases and J by 4 bases; unmatched bases: 6. CDR3 size: 14 residues. The CDR3 region has the DNA TGTGCCAGCAGTTTCAAACAGGGGATCACTGAAGCTTTCTTT. This encodes CASSFKQGITEAFF.

The V and J genes are TRBV5-1 and TRBJ1-2; 8 nucleotides line up with TRBD1. The junction had 9 bases not matched to a gene; V was cut back by 4 bases and J by 4 bases. Germline CDR1 reads SGHRS; CDR2 reads YFSETQ. This CDR3 is built from 15 residues. CDR3 nucleotides: TGCGCCAGCAGCCCCACCCCGGACAGGGCCTATGGCTACACCTTC. As protein: CASSPTPDRAYGYTF.

About this clone: At the DNA level, this CDR3 is encoded by other sequences in the same sample as well. The DNA for the CDR3 is TGTGCCAGCAGCCGGGACAGGGTTAGCGAAAAACTGTTTTTT. This gives the protein CASSRDRVSEKLFF. The V call is TRBV5-4, the J call TRBJ1-4; 9 nucleotides match TRBD1. V was pared by 4 bases and J by 8 bases, with 6 bases of the junction left unmatched. Germline loops: CDR1 SGHNT, CDR2 YYREEE (reference sequence). This CDR3 spans 14 amino acids.

This clone has only one observation. The chain employs TRBV7-9 and TRBJ1-1; TRBD1 matches at 9 bases. The junction had 10 bases not matched to a gene; V was cut back by 5 bases and J by 6 bases. Germline loops: CDR1 SEHNR, CDR2 FQNEAQ (reference sequence). The CDR3 sequence is 15 residues long. In nucleotides, the CDR3 is TGTGCCAGCAGCGAAAACAGGGGGCTCGGCGCTGAAGCTTTCTTT. Its protein is CASSENRGLGAEAFF.

The chain joins TRBV9 to TRBJ1-4, with D perhaps matching TRBD1 (6 bases). CDR1 SGDLS and CDR2 YYNGEE come from the germline V gene. Trimming cost V 3 bases and J 0 bases, with 9 bases left between them. The CDR3 extends over 15 amino acids. CDR3 in amino acids: CASSGGQTTNEKLFF. The CDR3 DNA follows: TGTGCCAGCAGCGGCGGACAGACAACTAATGAAAAACTGTTTTTT.

The chain carries TRBV12-2 and TRBJ1-1; the D call TRBD1 from the table was never checked on the DNA. TRBV12-2 is flagged as a pseudogene. The CDR3 runs to 16 residues. CDR3 coding DNA: TGTGCAAGTCGCTTGAACAGGATAGGGCGGAACACTGAAGCTTTCTTT. Translating gives CASRLNRIGRNTEAFF.

This clone was counted a single time. The CDR3 DNA reads TGTGCCAGCAGGGTGACTAGCGGGATTGGAGAGACCCAGTACTTC. This sequence encodes CASRVTSGIGETQYF. V usage is TRBV2 and J usage is TRBJ2-5; 11 positions agree with TRBD2. Looked up from germline, CDR1 is SNHLY and CDR2 is FYNNEI. CDR3 length equals 15 residues. V was pared by 6 bases and J by 4 bases, with 7 bases of the junction left unmatched.

The gene calls are TRBV5-1 and TRBJ1-2; the D gene is possibly TRBD1 (6 bases). V shed 4 bases and J shed 8 bases, with 15 bases lying between them. The CDR3 has 13 residues. CDR1 and CDR2 from the germline V gene are SGHRS and YFSETQ. CDR3 protein: CASSLDSYEGYTF. The CDR3 DNA is TGCGCCAGCAGCCTGGACAGTTACGAAGGCTACACCTTC.

In this sample, this clone turned up once. The chain recombines TRBV11-2 with TRBJ2-7; the match to TRBD2 covers 8 bases. Germline lookup yields CDR1 SGHAT and CDR2 FQNNGV. V trimming: 5 bases; J trimming: 0 bases; junction bases outside the gene matches: 6. The length of the CDR3 is 15 residues. CDR3 region: CASSRTSGSSYEQYF. DNA of the CDR3: TGTGCCAGCAGCCGCACTAGCGGTTCCTCCTACGAGCAGTACTTC.